Shown below are 21 T cell receptor beta chains from a single sample sequenced in a study of T-cell reconstitution after alpha-beta-depleted transplantation in children. A library of TCRbeta sequences, prepared with unique molecular identifiers, was generated. In TCRdb, the PCR reads were re-called with MiXCR into one record per CDR3 protein. Of about 500,000 distinct CDR3 sequences in the sample, 9.5% to 12% were seen once. Sequenced here: PBMCs, mostly from graft donor cells, sampled 180 days after TCRalphabeta/CD19-depleted stem cell transplant. The receptor source for this set is a female patient aged 2-9 years who had a stem cell transplant for aplastic anemia, so the T cells may come from the graft donor.

This clonotype has only a few counts. The V and J genes are TRBV18 and TRBJ2-3; the D gene is possibly TRBD1 (6 bases). The CDR3 is 12 residues long. V lost 8 bases to trimming and J lost 10 bases, with 16 bases between them. The germline V gene has CDR1 KGHSH and CDR2 LQKENI. CDR3 sequence reads: CASTTGRYAQYF. CDR3 sequence (DNA): TGTGCCAGCACCACAGGGCGGTATGCGCAGTATTTT.

CDR3 DNA: TGTGCCAGCTCCCCTTCCGGCGGCCAAGAGACCCAGTACTTC. The encoded protein is CASSPSGGQETQYF. The rearrangement uses TRBV18 and TRBJ2-5; D call uncertain. Germline lookup yields CDR1 KGHSH and CDR2 LQKENI. Trimming pared 6 bases from V and 1 base from J, leaving 12 bases between. The CDR3 is made up of 14 amino acids.

This clonotype was seen ten or more times. The chain is built from TRBV5-1 and TRBJ2-4; D assignment may be TRBD1 or TRBD2 (5 bases each). CDR3 length: 15 amino acids. Germline CDR1 is SGHRS and CDR2 is YFSETQ. V lost 5 bases and J 0 bases, leaving 12 bases between the germline ends. The CDR3 loop is CASRSGTVAKNIQYF. DNA for the CDR3: TGCGCCAGCAGGTCCGGGACCGTAGCCAAAAACATTCAGTACTTC.

The sample holds many counts of this clonotype. The chain uses TRBV9 and TRBJ2-3, with TRBD2 identical over 8 bases. V was clipped by 3 bases and J by 5 bases; unmatched bases: 5. CDR1 SGDLS and CDR2 YYNGEE come from the germline V gene. This CDR3 comprises 14 residues. CDR3 sequence (DNA): TGTGCCAGCAGCGCCGGGACTAGTCTAGATACGCAGTATTTT. Its translation is CASSAGTSLDTQYF.

This clonotype was recorded a few times. The V call is TRBV3-1, the J call TRBJ2-3; the match to TRBD1 covers 10 bases. The CDR3 length is 14 residues. The V and J ends lost 4 bases and 7 bases, in that order; junction bases with no gene match: 5. Germline V gene lookup returns CDR1 LGHDT and CDR2 YNNKEL (reference sequence). The CDR3 DNA sequence: TGTGCCAGCAGCCTGACGGACAGGGGGTATACGCAGTATTTT. The encoded protein is CASSLTDRGYTQYF.

The V and J genes are TRBV7-2 and TRBJ2-3, with 12 bases aligning to TRBD2. CDR1 and CDR2 (germline): SGHTA, FQGNSA. The V segment lost 5 bases and the J segment 5 bases; nucleotides outside the gene matches: 8. The CDR3 runs to 16 residues. The CDR3 DNA is TGTGCCAGCAGCCCCGGTGGACTAGCGGGACAAGATACGCAGTATTTT. Protein product: CASSPGGLAGQDTQYF.

The chain employs TRBV5-1 and TRBJ2-4; D unclear. The CDR3 spans 13 residues. Germline CDR1 SGHRS, CDR2 YFSETQ. The V gene lost 4 bases and the J gene lost 12 bases, with 17 bases spanning the gap. CDR3 protein: CASSPDPLGSQYF. The DNA for the CDR3 is TGCGCCAGCAGCCCGGACCCGCTCGGCAGTCAGTACTTC.

This clonotype was observed a handful of times. The chain joins TRBV5-1 to TRBJ2-5; D remains ambiguous. The ends were cut back, 0 bases at V and 1 base at J, with 16 bases in the middle. The length of the CDR3 is 17 residues. In germline, CDR1 is SGHRS, CDR2 YFSETQ. CDR3 sequence (DNA): TGCGCCAGCAGCTTGGGGGCAGGTAGACCCCGCCAAGAGACCCAGTACTTC. It is translated as CASSLGAGRPRQETQYF. Full variable domain (missing parts from reference TRBV5-1 and TRBJ2-5): KAGVTQTPRYLIKTRGQQVTLSCSPISGHRSVSWYQQTPGQGLQFLFEYFSETQRNKGNFPGRFSGRQFSNSRSEMNVSTLELGDSALYLCASSLGAGRPRQETQYFGPGTRLLVL.

The chain is built from TRBV27 and TRBJ2-3; 8 bases fit TRBD2. CDR3 length: 17 residues. Germline V gene data show CDR1 as MNHEY and CDR2 as SMNVEV (reference sequence). Unmatched junction bases numbered 13, after V lost 5 bases and J lost 3 bases. The CDR3: CASSPITAGVGTDTQYF. The CDR3 coding sequence is TGTGCCAGCAGTCCAATCACAGCGGGAGTGGGGACAGATACGCAGTATTTT.

This clonotype came up a few times. The CDR3 nucleotides are TGCGCCAGCAGCCCTAAAGGCGACAGGGGAGAAAAAGCTTTCTTT. Amino acid sequence: CASSPKGDRGEKAFF. The gene calls are TRBV5-1 and TRBJ1-1, with 8 bases matching TRBD1. CDR1 is SGHRS, CDR2 YFSETQ, per germline. CDR3 length equals 15 residues. Trimming removed 4 bases from V and 9 bases from J; junction bases left unmatched: 14.

The CDR3 here is CASSQGKTRPTDTQYF. For the CDR3, the DNA is TGCGCCAGCAGCCAAGGGAAAACGCGACCCACAGATACGCAGTATTTT. The rearrangement joins TRBV4-3 to TRBJ2-3; D remains unclear. The CDR3 loop spans 16 amino acids. The germline V gene has CDR1 LGHNA and CDR2 YSLEER. With 1 base removed from V and 2 bases from J, the gap between germline ends came to 13 bases.

This rearrangement joins TRBV7-2 to TRBJ2-1, with D uncertain. The germline V and J ends were trimmed by 5 bases and 0 bases, with 11 bases remaining between them. This CDR3 is built from 15 residues. Germline CDR1 reads SGHTA; CDR2 reads FQGNSA. The CDR3 sequence is CASSAPLNSYNEQFF. The CDR3 region has the DNA TGTGCCAGCAGCGCGCCACTAAACTCCTACAATGAGCAGTTCTTC.

This clonotype was counted many times. The chain joins TRBV4-2 to TRBJ1-5; 11 positions agree with TRBD1. Germline V CDR1 and CDR2: LGHNA, YNFKEQ. The ends lost 0 bases at V and 4 bases at J; junction bases unmatched: 5. The CDR3 runs 17 residues. The CDR3 is CASSQDIGTGGNQPQHF. Here the CDR3 DNA reads TGTGCCAGCAGCCAAGATATAGGGACAGGGGGTAATCAGCCCCAGCATTTT.

This clonotype was recorded a few times. J is TRBJ1-1 and V is TRBV6-5; D unclear. CDR1 is MNHEY, CDR2 SVGAGI, per germline. The CDR3 runs 15 residues. Trimming removed 3 bases from V and 1 base from J, with 12 bases in between. This CDR3 reads CASSYPGERNTEAFF. The CDR3 nucleotides are TGTGCCAGCAGTTATCCCGGGGAGAGGAACACTGAAGCTTTCTTT.

This clonotype was seen at least ten times. The J gene is TRBJ1-2, the V gene TRBV29-1, with D hard to call. The CDR3 extends over 11 amino acids. The V gene's germline CDR1 is SQVTM and CDR2 ANQGSEA. The ends were cut back, 6 bases at V and 0 bases at J, with 5 bases in the middle. The CDR3 region is CSVMSNYGYTF. The CDR3 nucleotides are TGCAGCGTAATGTCTAACTATGGCTACACCTTC. The variable domain in full, with the rest retrieved from reference TRBV29-1 and TRBJ1-2, is SAVISQKPSRDICQRGTSLTIQCQVDSQVTMMFWYRQQPGQSLTLIATANQGSEATYESGFVIDKFPISRPNLTFSTLTVSNMSPEDSSIYLCSVMSNYGYTFGSGTRLTVV.

The V gene is TRBV10-3, the J gene TRBJ1-2, with 7 bases aligning to TRBD1. The CDR3 is 14 residues long. V shed 3 bases and J 8 bases; nucleotides not matched to a gene: 9. The germline V gene has CDR1 ENHRY and CDR2 SYGVKD. CDR3 coding DNA: TGTGCCATCAGTGACTCAGAGGGGGCTGGGGGCTACACCTTC. It translates to CAISDSEGAGGYTF.

Ten or more counts support this clonotype. This chain links TRBV27 with TRBJ2-7; D is perhaps TRBD2 (5 bases). Germline V gene sequence: CDR1 MNHEY, CDR2 SMNVEV (reference sequence). The CDR3 loop spans 14 amino acids. V lost 4 bases and J 2 bases, leaving 12 bases between the germline ends. CDR3 sequence: CASSSLGLPYEQYF. CDR3 nucleotides: TGTGCCAGCAGTTCCCTAGGACTTCCCTACGAGCAGTACTTC.

The rearrangement joins TRBV29-1 to TRBJ2-1, with D unclear. Deletions cut 3 bases from V and 6 bases from J, with 6 bases between. Germline V gene sequence: CDR1 SQVTM, CDR2 ANQGSEA. The CDR3 totals 11 residues. As DNA, the CDR3 is TGCAGCGTTGACAGGCCCAATGAGCAGTTCTTC. Its translation is CSVDRPNEQFF.

This clonotype was counted a few times. The chain links TRBV7-2 to TRBJ2-1; D unresolved. CDR3 size: 16 residues. The ends were cut back, 2 bases at V and 1 base at J, with 12 bases in the middle. Germline CDR1 and CDR2: SGHTA and FQGNSA. CDR3 residues: CASSLWVANSYNEQFF. The CDR3 nucleotides are TGTGCCAGCAGCTTATGGGTCGCTAATTCCTACAATGAGCAGTTCTTC.

This clonotype was counted only a few times. The rearrangement joins TRBV28 to TRBJ2-7; possible D gene TRBD2, 5 bases. The CDR3 runs to 15 residues. The germline V gene has CDR1 MDHEN and CDR2 SYDVKM. V was cut by 7 bases and J by 2 bases, with 18 bases left in between. The DNA of the CDR3 is TGTGCCAGCACCGCTACGCTGAGGGCCACCTACGAGCAGTACTTC. Translating it yields CASTATLRATYEQYF. Looking up the rest from reference TRBV28 and TRBJ2-7 gives the full variable domain: DVKVTQSSRYLVKRTGEKVFLECVQDMDHENMFWYRQDPGLGLRLIYFSYDVKMKEKGDIPEGYSVSREKKERFSLILESASTNQTSMYLCASTATLRATYEQYFGPGTRLTVT.

V usage is TRBV10-3 and J usage is TRBJ2-5; 8 bases fit TRBD2. Per germline, CDR1 ENHRY and CDR2 SYGVKD. The ends lost 6 bases at V and 7 bases at J; junction bases unmatched: 4. The CDR3 length is 12 residues. CDR3 nucleotide sequence: TGTGCCATCAGCGGGGGGGCCCCGACCCAGTACTTC. It codes for CAISGGAPTQYF.